Below, 22 T cell receptor beta chains from the same sample are listed, as sequenced in a study of monozygotic twins with inflammatory bowel disease. TCRdb reanalyzed the 5' RACE reads and collapses them to one entry per CDR3 protein, without DNA. The listing records around 150,000 distinct CDR3 sequences. The sample comprised blood. These receptors were obtained from a human donor with ulcerative colitis or Crohn's disease, or a healthy co-twin of an affected twin (not recorded which).

The rearrangement uses TRBV6-5 and TRBJ2-2; without DNA, the TCRdb call of TRBD2 cannot be checked. Germline CDR1 reads MNHEY; CDR2 reads SVGAGI. The CDR3 contains 17 residues. CDR3: CASSHRILAGGAGELFF.

The V call is TRBV7-2, the J call TRBJ2-7; absent DNA, TCRdb's TRBD1 call cannot be checked. The CDR3 is 15 amino acids. CDR1 is SGHTA and CDR2 is FQGNSA in the germline V gene. The CDR3 loop reads CASSLRHGGPYEQYF.

This chain links TRBV20-1 with TRBJ2-5; absent DNA, TCRdb's TRBD2 call cannot be checked. Germline CDR1 reads DFQATT; CDR2 reads SNEGSKA (reference sequence). There are 13 residues in the CDR3. The CDR3 sequence: CSARTSGQETQYF.

J is TRBJ2-7 and V is TRBV5-1; TCRdb outputs TRBD1, but without DNA this stays unchecked. The CDR3 has 15 residues. CDR1 and CDR2 (germline): SGHRS, YFSETQ. This chain's CDR3 is CASSPLQGSSYEQYF.

The V call is TRBV7-2, the J call TRBJ2-7; TCRdb names TRBD2, which stays unverified in the absence of DNA. The CDR3 runs to 15 residues. Germline CDR1 and CDR2: SGHTA and FQGNSA. The CDR3 here is CASSRTWVEGPEQYF.

The chain couples TRBV28 to TRBJ2-1; the TCRdb D gene call, TRBD1, has no DNA to confirm it. The germline gives CDR1 MDHEN, CDR2 SYDVKM. The CDR3 consists of 14 residues. CDR3 sequence reads: CASSPGEVRERRFF.

The chain uses TRBV15 and TRBJ1-1; with no DNA, the TCRdb D assignment of TRBD1 cannot be verified. Germline CDR1 LNHNV, CDR2 YYDKDF (reference sequence). The CDR3 sequence is 14 residues long. This CDR3 reads CATSRDRANTEAFF.

The chain recombines TRBV20-1 with TRBJ1-6. Germline values: CDR1 DFQATT, CDR2 SNEGSKA (reference sequence). The CDR3 consists of 15 residues. CDR3 amino acids: CSARSGSAYNSPLHF.

This chain uses TRBV18 with TRBJ2-3; TCRdb outputs TRBD2, but without DNA this stays unchecked. There are 19 residues in the CDR3. Germline CDR1 and CDR2: KGHSH and LQKENI. CDR3 sequence: CASSLSAASGRTRGDTQYF.

The CDR3 loop reads CASSLAGKGWGTEAFF. This sequence joins TRBV12-3 or TRBV12-4 and TRBJ1-1. The CDR3 consists of 16 residues.

The rearrangement links TRBV13 to TRBJ2-1; the D call from TCRdb, TRBD2, cannot be confirmed without DNA. Germline CDR1 reads PRHDT; CDR2 reads FYEKMQ (reference sequence). The CDR3 sequence is 18 residues long. This CDR3 reads CASSLATATSGDNNEQFF.

This chain links TRBV18 with TRBJ2-1; TCRdb indicates TRBD2, and absent DNA this call remains unverified. The CDR3 has 17 amino acids. CDR1 KGHSH and CDR2 LQKENI come from the germline V gene. CDR3 protein: CASSPNILAGGHNEQFF.

This chain connects TRBV7-9 to TRBJ1-5. There are 12 residues in the CDR3. Germline loops: CDR1 SEHNR, CDR2 FQNEAQ (reference sequence). CDR3 residues: CASSLDDQPQHF.

The V gene is TRBV6-5, the J gene TRBJ1-6. Looked up from germline, CDR1 is MNHEY and CDR2 is SVGAGI. This CDR3 region has 17 residues. CDR3 amino acids: CASSYLGPRDYNSPLHF.

V is TRBV10-3 and J is TRBJ2-1; TCRdb proposes TRBD1, but this gene call is untestable without DNA. CDR3 length equals 15 residues. Germline V CDR1 and CDR2: ENHRY, SYGVKD. The CDR3 here is CAISPGIHSYNEQFF.

The chain employs TRBV20-1 and TRBJ1-5; without DNA, the TCRdb call of TRBD1 cannot be checked. CDR3 length: 15 residues. Germline-derived CDR1 and CDR2 are DFQATT and SNEGSKA (reference sequence). The chain's CDR3 is CSARDPRQLNQPQHF.

The rearrangement links TRBV27 to TRBJ2-7; TCRdb reports TRBD2, a call that lacks DNA to check it against. The CDR3 has 14 amino acids. From germline, CDR1 is MNHEY and CDR2 SMNVEV (reference sequence). CDR3: CASREGLAGYEQYF.

The chain recombines TRBV20-1 with TRBJ1-1; the TCRdb D gene call, TRBD1, has no DNA to confirm it. The CDR3 extends over 16 amino acids. The germline V gene has CDR1 DFQATT and CDR2 SNEGSKA (reference sequence). CDR3 protein: CSAEGAVDREDTEAFF.

V and J are TRBV28 and TRBJ2-7. This CDR3 comprises 14 residues. CDR1 and CDR2 (germline): MDHEN, SYDVKM. The CDR3 region is CASSPAGDSYEQYF.

J is TRBJ2-1 and V is TRBV7-9; TCRdb proposes TRBD1, but this gene call is untestable without DNA. The CDR3 length is 16 residues. CDR1 and CDR2 from the germline V gene are SEHNR and FQNEAQ (reference sequence). Here the CDR3 reads CASSLTGLSSYNEQFF. Combining the CDR3 with reference TRBV7-9 and TRBJ2-1 gives the whole variable domain DTGVSQNPRHKITKRGQNVTFRCDPISEHNRLYWYRQTLGQGPEFLTYFQNEAQLEKSRLLSDRFSAERPKGSFSTLEIQRTEQGDSAMYLCASSLTGLSSYNEQFFGPGTRLTVL.

The V call is TRBV10-3, the J call TRBJ2-1; TCRdb indicates TRBD2, and absent DNA this call remains unverified. This CDR3 is 16 amino acids long. Germline loops: CDR1 ENHRY, CDR2 SYGVKD. The CDR3 sequence is CAISPSTASSYNEQFF.

V gene TRBV5-1 combines with J gene TRBJ2-2; TCRdb's D gene call, TRBD2, goes unchecked for lack of DNA. This CDR3 comprises 17 residues. Germline V gives CDR1 SGHRS, CDR2 YFSETQ. The CDR3 loop reads CASSPTERTSGSGELFF.